A single sample gave rise to the 28 T cell receptor beta chains below, sequenced in a study of circulating and synovial CD4+ cells in juvenile arthritis. Libraries were prepared by immunoSEQ multiplex PCR; TCRdb keeps only in-frame clonotypes and omits some of them. The sample has around 32,000 clones; just over 90% are singletons. Sequenced: CD4+ T cells from blood. The source is a human donor with juvenile idiopathic arthritis.

The rearrangement joins TRBV10-3 to TRBJ2-7, with 14 bases matching TRBD2. J was trimmed by 2 bases and V by 6 bases; bases with no gene match: 6. CDR3 length: 16 residues. Germline CDR1 ENHRY, CDR2 SYGVKD. CDR3 nucleotides: TGTGCCATCAGCAACAAGGGACTAGCGGGGGCCTACGAGCAGTACTTC. Translated: CAISNKGLAGAYEQYF.

This sequence joins TRBV5-1 and TRBJ1-1, with 11 bases matching TRBD1. The germline V gene encodes CDR1 SGHRS and CDR2 YFSETQ. This CDR3 spans 15 amino acids. V shed 3 bases, J shed 1 base, and the junction held 2 bases outside the gene matches. CDR3 loop: CASSWTGGKNTEAFF. CDR3 DNA sequence: TGCGCCAGCAGCTGGACAGGGGGCAAGAACACTGAAGCTTTCTTT.

The chain uses TRBV27 and TRBJ2-1; 8 positions agree with TRBD1. CDR1 is MNHEY, CDR2 SMNVEV, per germline (reference sequence). The J segment lost 7 bases and the V segment lost 6 bases, leaving 2 bases of the junction unmatched. This CDR3 has 12 amino acids. The CDR3 nucleotides read TGTGCCAGCAGCTACAGGGGGAATGAGCAGTTCTTC. This encodes CASSYRGNEQFF.

This clone showed up just once. The chain links TRBV6-1 to TRBJ1-3; no clear D gene. Trimming cost V 10 bases and J 0 bases, with 16 bases left between them. This CDR3 spans 15 amino acids. The germline CDR1 and CDR2 sequences are MNHNS and SASEGT. The CDR3 bases are TGTGCCATAGAACCGGACTTATTCTCTGGAAACACCATATATTTT. It encodes CAIEPDLFSGNTIYF.

The chain uses TRBV25-1 and TRBJ1-2; D might be TRBD1 (5 bases). CDR1 and CDR2 (germline): MGHDK, SYGVNS. The CDR3 is made up of 15 amino acids. The V and J ends lost 3 bases and 5 bases respectively, with 16 bases between them. CDR3 bases: TGTGCCAGCAGTGAGGGGGGGAGGGAACGGTATGGCTACACCTTC. Residues: CASSEGGRERYGYTF.

V usage is TRBV11-2 and J usage is TRBJ2-3; no definite D call. Trimming stripped 3 bases from V and 7 bases from J, with 5 bases between. CDR1 and CDR2 from the germline V gene are SGHAT and FQNNGV. This CDR3 is built from 11 residues. CDR3 sequence reads: CASSLTYTQYF. In nucleotides, the CDR3 is TGTGCCAGCAGCTTGACTTATACGCAGTATTTT.

The V call is TRBV4-1, the J call TRBJ1-5; D is unclear. Germline-derived CDR1 and CDR2 are MGHRA and YSYEKL. Trimming pared 0 bases from V and 7 bases from J, leaving 7 bases between. The CDR3 has 13 amino acids. DNA of the CDR3: TGCGCCAGCAGCCAAGACGGGAGACAGCCCCAGCATTTT. Residues: CASSQDGRQPQHF.

The rearrangement links TRBV7-6 to TRBJ2-4, with 9 positions matching TRBD2. Germline loops: CDR1 SGHVS, CDR2 FNYEAQ. This CDR3 is built from 15 residues. V shed 4 bases and J 1 base; nucleotides not matched to a gene: 2. The CDR3 DNA reads TGTGCCAGCAGCTCCGGGACTAGCGCCAAAAACATTCAGTACTTC. It is translated as CASSSGTSAKNIQYF.

The rearrangement joins TRBV7-2 to TRBJ1-2; 7 bases are shared with TRBD1. J was trimmed by 5 bases and V by 5 bases; bases with no gene match: 11. The CDR3 is 15 residues long. Looked up from germline, CDR1 is SGHTA and CDR2 is FQGNSA. The DNA of the CDR3 is TGTGCCAGCAGCCCCCAGTCAGGGGGAGGATATGGCTACACCTTC. Amino acids: CASSPQSGGGYGYTF.

This clone was recorded once. The chain employs TRBV11-2 and TRBJ2-4; D may be TRBD2 (6 bases). The V end was cut by 0 bases, the J end by 6 bases, with 9 bases between. This CDR3 is 14 amino acids long. CDR1 is SGHAT, CDR2 FQNNGV, per germline. The CDR3 reads CASSLEGGRNIQYF. The CDR3 nucleotides read TGTGCCAGCAGCTTAGAGGGGGGAAGAAACATTCAGTACTTC.

V and J are TRBV28 and TRBJ1-5, with D possibly being TRBD1 (6 bases). Per germline, CDR1 MDHEN and CDR2 SYDVKM. This CDR3 spans 14 amino acids. Trimming stripped 8 bases from V and 1 base from J, with 12 bases between. The CDR3 here is CASEQGLSNQPQHF. The CDR3 DNA sequence: TGTGCCAGCGAACAGGGACTAAGCAATCAGCCCCAGCATTTT. The whole variable domain, filled in from reference TRBV28 and TRBJ1-5, reads DVKVTQSSRYLVKRTGEKVFLECVQDMDHENMFWYRQDPGLGLRLIYFSYDVKMKEKGDIPEGYSVSREKKERFSLILESASTNQTSMYLCASEQGLSNQPQHFGDGTRLSIL.

This sequence joins TRBV30 and TRBJ2-5; a possible D gene is TRBD2 (5 bases). V was clipped by 4 bases and J by 5 bases, with 14 bases between them. Per the germline V gene, CDR1 is GTSNPN and CDR2 is SVGIG (reference sequence). The CDR3 spans 13 residues. For the CDR3, the DNA is TGTGCCTGGACTCCTAGCTTCGGGGAGACCCAGTACTTC. It specifies CAWTPSFGETQYF.

The chain links TRBV9 to TRBJ2-2; tentatively, D is TRBD2 (6 bases). CDR1 and CDR2 from the germline V gene are SGDLS and YYNGEE. This CDR3 region has 16 residues. V gave up 2 bases and J gave up 5 bases, with 16 bases separating them. The CDR3 nucleotides are TGTGCCAGCAGCGTGGCCATCGGACGGGGGACCGGGGAGCTGTTTTTT. This translates into CASSVAIGRGTGELFF.

The V and J genes are TRBV10-3 and TRBJ2-3; 7 bases are a match to TRBD2. The V gene's germline CDR1 is ENHRY and CDR2 SYGVKD. The CDR3 loop spans 14 amino acids. CDR3 coding DNA: TGTCCGGGGGGAGCAGGCCTTCACACAGATACGCAGTATTTT. It specifies CPGGAGLHTDTQYF.

The V gene is TRBV5-1, the J gene TRBJ2-7; 10 bases are shared with TRBD2. The CDR3 sequence is 14 residues long. Germline-derived CDR1 and CDR2 are SGHRS and YFSETQ. V was clipped by 7 bases and J by 2 bases; unmatched bases: 6. The CDR3 DNA sequence: TGCGCCAGCGGAAGGACTAGCGGTCCCTACGAGCAGTACTTC. Its protein product is CASGRTSGPYEQYF.

This clone came up once. V usage is TRBV5-1 and J usage is TRBJ2-7, with TRBD1 matching over 9 bases. There are 14 residues in the CDR3. The germline gives CDR1 SGHRS, CDR2 YFSETQ. Trimming took 2 bases from V and 5 from J; bases not matched to a gene: 5. CDR3 nucleotide sequence: TGCGCCAGCAGCTTCCGGGACAGGGACCACGAGCAGTACTTC. Translated, it gives CASSFRDRDHEQYF.

The rearrangement joins TRBV2 to TRBJ2-4, with D unresolved. Germline-derived CDR1 and CDR2 are SNHLY and FYNNEI. Trimming took off 5 bases at V and 0 bases at J, with 8 bases between the two ends. The CDR3 runs to 14 residues. CDR3: CASSSTLAKNIQYF. In nucleotides, the CDR3 is TGTGCCAGCAGTAGTACTCTAGCCAAAAACATTCAGTACTTC.

Only one count was recorded for this clone. V gene TRBV7-9 combines with J gene TRBJ2-3; 7 nucleotides align to TRBD2. Trimming cost V 5 bases and J 6 bases; bases outside gene matches: 14. The CDR3 extends over 16 amino acids. The germline V gene encodes CDR1 SEHNR and CDR2 FQNEAQ (reference sequence). The chain's CDR3 is CASSPGGAGRADTQYF. The CDR3 nucleotides read TGTGCCAGCAGCCCGGGGGGAGCGGGACGGGCGGATACGCAGTATTTT.

This chain connects TRBV9 to TRBJ1-3; no definite D call. CDR3 length: 15 residues. CDR1 is SGDLS, CDR2 YYNGEE, per germline. The ends were cut back, 3 bases at V and 0 bases at J, with 10 bases in the middle. The CDR3: CASSGAPRSGNTIYF. CDR3 bases: TGTGCCAGCAGCGGAGCCCCCCGCTCTGGAAACACCATATATTTT.

This sequence joins TRBV5-8 and TRBJ1-1; TRBD1 matches at 7 bases. The CDR3 loop spans 19 amino acids. With V trimmed by 7 bases and J by 0 bases, 21 bases remained unmatched. The germline gives CDR1 SGHTS, CDR2 YDEGEE. The CDR3 DNA is TGTGCCAGCCTACCCTTACCGGGACAGAGACGAACGGTGAACACTGAAGCTTTCTTT. The encoded protein is CASLPLPGQRRTVNTEAFF.

The V and J genes are TRBV2 and TRBJ1-2; D might be TRBD1 (5 bases). CDR3 length: 14 amino acids. V was trimmed by 3 bases and J by 4 bases, leaving 12 bases between them. Germline V lookup: CDR1 SNHLY, CDR2 FYNNEI. The CDR3 spells CASSERGEIYGYTF. CDR3 DNA: TGTGCCAGCAGTGAGCGGGGGGAAATCTATGGCTACACCTTC.

This chain uses TRBV7-3 with TRBJ2-3, with 9 bases identical to TRBD2. Germline CDR1 is SGHTA and CDR2 is FQGTGA. The junction had 12 bases not matched to a gene; V was cut back by 3 bases and J by 8 bases. The CDR3 length is 16 residues. DNA for the CDR3: TGTGCCAGCAGCTTGAGGCGGGAGCGGGAGGTGGTTACGCAGTATTTT. As protein: CASSLRREREVVTQYF.

J is TRBJ2-7 and V is TRBV10-3, with D possibly TRBD1 on 6 matching bases. The germline gives CDR1 ENHRY, CDR2 SYGVKD. The CDR3 totals 13 residues. Trimming stripped 4 bases from V and 2 bases from J, with 9 bases between. CDR3 bases: TGTGCCATCAGTGGGACAGAGACCTACGAGCAGTACTTC. It translates to CAISGTETYEQYF.

The chain employs TRBV6-5 and TRBJ1-2; D unclear. The CDR3 length is 14 residues. CDR1 and CDR2 from the germline V gene are MNHEY and SVGAGI. Deletions cut 6 bases from V and 0 bases from J, with 11 bases between. The CDR3, as DNA: TGTGCCAGCAGCCGACAACCAGCTAACTATGGCTACACCTTC. Translating it yields CASSRQPANYGYTF.

The rearrangement joins TRBV7-6 to TRBJ2-7; a weak D match, TRBD1 (6 bases). CDR3 length: 14 amino acids. Trimming cost V 5 bases and J 3 bases, with 14 bases left between them. The germline gives CDR1 SGHVS, CDR2 FNYEAQ. CDR3 sequence reads: CASSLPTGYYEQYF. The CDR3, as DNA: TGTGCCAGCAGCCTACCCACAGGGTACTACGAGCAGTACTTC.

This chain joins TRBV10-3 and TRBJ1-1; D ambiguous. The CDR3 has 15 residues. V lost 3 bases to trimming and J lost 3 bases, with 14 bases between them. Germline V CDR1 and CDR2: ENHRY, SYGVKD. Written as DNA, the CDR3 is TGTGCCATCAGTGATTTGAGTGACGGGGACACTGAAGCTTTCTTT. Protein product: CAISDLSDGDTEAFF.

The J gene is TRBJ2-1, the V gene TRBV18; 7 nucleotides match TRBD1. CDR1 and CDR2 from the germline V gene are KGHSH and LQKENI. The V gene end was trimmed by 2 bases and the J gene end by 8 bases; junction bases not matched to a gene: 9. The CDR3 runs to 15 residues. The DNA of the CDR3 is TGTGCCAGCTCACCAGGGACAGTGACGATCGATGAGCAGTTCTTC. Translating gives CASSPGTVTIDEQFF. The variable domain in full, with the rest retrieved from reference TRBV18 and TRBJ2-1, is NAGVMQNPRHLVRRRGQEARLRCSPMKGHSHVYWYRQLPEEGLKFMVYLQKENIIDESGMPKERFSAEFPKEGPSILRIQQVVRGDSAAYFCASSPGTVTIDEQFFGPGTRLTVL.

V gene TRBV5-1 combines with J gene TRBJ1-6; the D gene is possibly TRBD1 (5 bases). CDR1 is SGHRS, CDR2 YFSETQ, per germline. V was clipped by 4 bases and J by 8 bases, with 16 bases between them. This CDR3 contains 15 residues. CDR3 sequence (DNA): TGCGCCAGCAGCCTAGGGACCCGGGGGGATTCACCCCTCCACTTT. Amino acid sequence: CASSLGTRGDSPLHF.